What follows are 3 T cell receptor beta chains derived from one specimen sequenced in a study of blood T cell repertoires in COVID-19. Clones were sequenced by immunoSEQ multiplex PCR, and TCRdb holds only the in-frame ones, with some missing. In the table there are around 180,000 clones, around four fifths of which are singletons. Sequencing was carried out using peripheral blood. The source of these receptors is a woman aged 25 to 39 with acute or convalescent COVID-19.

This clone was observed a handful of times. The rearrangement joins TRBV30 to TRBJ1-5; D unclear. Germline V gene lookup returns CDR1 GTSNPN and CDR2 SVGIG (reference sequence). The length of the CDR3 is 14 residues. Trimming cost V 4 bases and J 0 bases, with 10 bases left between them. The CDR3 spells CAWNPDYSNQPQHF. CDR3 DNA: TGTGCCTGGAATCCGGACTATAGCAATCAGCCCCAGCATTTT.

The CDR3 region has the DNA TGTGCCAGCAGCATGACAGGGCCTCTGAACAATGAGCAGTTCTTC. Its translation: CASSMTGPLNNEQFF. The chain recombines TRBV11-2 with TRBJ2-1; 7 positions agree with TRBD1. Germline values: CDR1 SGHAT, CDR2 FQNNGV. The CDR3 has 15 amino acids. V was pared by 5 bases and J by 5 bases, with 9 bases of the junction left unmatched.

The V and J genes are TRBV19 and TRBJ1-6, with D possibly matching TRBD1 (6 bases). Germline V lookup: CDR1 LNHDA, CDR2 SQIVND (reference sequence). The V and J ends lost 7 bases and 9 bases respectively, with 16 bases between them. The CDR3 is 14 amino acids. CDR3 nucleotide sequence: TGTGCCAGTAACGTTCCAGGGGAGACTTCACCCCTCCACTTT. Amino acid sequence: CASNVPGETSPLHF.